One and the same sample provided the 8 T cell receptor beta chains below, sequenced in a study of cytomegalovirus exposure and HLA in healthy donors. Some clones are missing from TCRdb's copy, which holds only in-frame ones; the method was immunoSEQ multiplex PCR. The sample contains about 130,000 clones, about 89% of which appear only once. Sequencing was done on a sample of PBMCs. The receptors here all came from a woman between 18 and 30 years old in good health and CMV-seronegative.

The rearrangement joins TRBV6-1 to TRBJ2-3, with TRBD2 identical over 14 bases. The CDR3 contains 16 residues. V lost 4 bases and J lost 7; bases outside the gene matches: 7. Germline V gene data show CDR1 as MNHNS and CDR2 as SASEGT. For the CDR3, the DNA is TGTGCCAGCAGTGTGGAGGGACTAGCGGGGGAGAATACGCAGTATTTT. Protein: CASSVEGLAGENTQYF.

The rearrangement joins TRBV28 to TRBJ2-7; a weak D match, TRBD1 (5 bases). This CDR3 is built from 14 residues. Germline V CDR1 and CDR2: MDHEN, SYDVKM. Trimming took 3 bases from V and 4 from J, leaving 13 bases between them. The DNA of the CDR3 is TGTGCCAGCAGTTTTTGGACACCCGGGTACGAGCAGTACTTC. The encoded protein is CASSFWTPGYEQYF.

V usage is TRBV25-1 and J usage is TRBJ2-2; the match to TRBD1 covers 8 bases. The V and J ends lost 0 bases and 5 bases, in that order; junction bases with no gene match: 5. This CDR3 region has 16 residues. Per the germline V gene, CDR1 is MGHDK and CDR2 is SYGVNS. This chain's CDR3 is CASSEYRTGTTGELFF. CDR3 bases: TGTGCCAGCAGTGAATATAGGACAGGGACGACCGGGGAGCTGTTTTTT.

The chain has TRBV7-8 and TRBJ1-1; 9 bases agree with TRBD1. Germline loops: CDR1 SGHVS, CDR2 FQNEAQ. The CDR3 runs 17 residues. V was clipped by 5 bases and J by 5 bases; unmatched bases: 15. The CDR3 reads CASSAYRGRVSRTEAFF. The CDR3 DNA follows: TGTGCCAGCAGCGCCTACAGGGGGCGCGTCTCCAGGACTGAAGCTTTCTTT. Together with reference TRBV7-8 and TRBJ1-1, the CDR3 gives the full variable domain: GAGVSQSPRYKVAKRGQDVALRCDPISGHVSLFWYQQALGQGPEFLTYFQNEAQLDKSGLPSDRFFAERPEGSVSTLKIQRTQQEDSAVYLCASSAYRGRVSRTEAFFGQGTRLTVV.

This chain links TRBV30 with TRBJ2-1; TRBD2 might be the D (7 bases). Germline lookup yields CDR1 GTSNPN and CDR2 SVGIG (reference sequence). V dropped 5 bases and J dropped 7 bases, with 18 bases sitting between them. The CDR3 totals 14 residues. This CDR3 is CAWEGGQLINEQFF. The CDR3 DNA reads TGTGCCTGGGAGGGGGGGCAGCTAATTAATGAGCAGTTCTTC.

The rearrangement uses TRBV5-6 and TRBJ2-7, with 7 nucleotides matching TRBD2. V was pared by 6 bases and J by 6 bases, with 6 bases of the junction left unmatched. This CDR3 has 12 amino acids. Germline V gives CDR1 SGHDT, CDR2 YYEEEE. Here the CDR3 reads CASTVGGGEQYF. In DNA, the CDR3 is TGTGCCAGCACCGTGGGGGGGGGCGAGCAGTACTTC.

This chain connects TRBV10-3 to TRBJ2-7; 12 bases fit TRBD2. The CDR3 runs 15 residues. Germline assignment: CDR1 ENHRY and CDR2 SYGVKD. V shed 6 bases and J 5 bases; nucleotides not matched to a gene: 8. The CDR3 loop reads CAIRGKTSGSNEQYF. In nucleotides, the CDR3 is TGTGCCATCAGGGGCAAGACTAGCGGGAGCAACGAGCAGTACTTC.

The DNA of the CDR3 is TGTGCCAGCAGCTTAAGGGACAGGGGGCTTAATGAGCAGTTCTTC. Residues: CASSLRDRGLNEQFF. The chain carries TRBV11-3 and TRBJ2-1; TRBD1 agrees at 12 bases. The CDR3 spans 15 residues. Germline V gene lookup returns CDR1 SGHNT and CDR2 YENEEA. V dropped 2 bases and J dropped 7; count of bases not matched to a gene: 3.